These 9 T cell receptor beta chains share one sample of origin, sequenced in a study of cytomegalovirus exposure and HLA in healthy donors. Primers for the PCR totalled 60 Vbeta and 13 Jbeta. Sequencing used immunoSEQ multiplex PCR; TCRdb keeps in-frame clones, though not all of them. Across about 120,000 clones, the top ten clones capture 3% to 4.5% of the sample. The sample consisted of PBMCs. The source of these receptors is a man in his thirties or forties in good health and CMV-seronegative.

The rearrangement joins TRBV18 to TRBJ1-4; D unclear. There are 12 residues in the CDR3. Germline V gives CDR1 KGHSH, CDR2 LQKENI. The V and J ends lost 5 bases and 12 bases respectively, with 13 bases between them. This chain's CDR3 is CASSGQPSELFF. CDR3 in DNA: TGTGCCAGCTCAGGGCAGCCGAGTGAACTGTTTTTT.

The chain is built from TRBV6-1 and TRBJ2-5, with TRBD2 matching over 14 bases. This CDR3 comprises 15 residues. Germline V gene data show CDR1 as MNHNS and CDR2 as SASEGT. The J segment lost 4 bases and the V segment lost 4 bases, leaving 2 bases of the junction unmatched. As DNA, the CDR3 is TGTGCCAGCAGTGGACTAGCGGGGGGGCTAGAGACCCAGTACTTC. Amino acid sequence: CASSGLAGGLETQYF.

The rearrangement links TRBV28 to TRBJ1-6; no reliable D call. The CDR3 totals 12 residues. The ends were cut back, 8 bases at V and 10 bases at J, with 12 bases in the middle. Germline lookup yields CDR1 MDHEN and CDR2 SYDVKM. DNA of the CDR3: TGTGCCAGCGTCTCTCGGGGATCACCCCTCCACTTT. The encoded protein is CASVSRGSPLHF.

The chain recombines TRBV7-7 with TRBJ2-3; 7 bases fit TRBD1. After removal of 5 bases from V and 3 bases from J, the junction contained 2 bases not matched to a gene. The germline V gene encodes CDR1 SSHAT and CDR2 FNYEAQ (reference sequence). This CDR3 is built from 13 residues. Here the CDR3 DNA reads TGTGCCAGCAGCCTACAGGGGACAGATACGCAGTATTTT. Translating it yields CASSLQGTDTQYF.

J is TRBJ2-7 and V is TRBV6-6, with TRBD2 as a possible D gene (6 bases). Deletions cut 0 bases from V and 5 bases from J, with 14 bases between. Germline CDR1 reads MNHNY; CDR2 reads SVGAGI (reference sequence). CDR3 length: 15 residues. The CDR3 DNA is TGTGCCAGCAGTTACTCGGAGGGGTCCGCGAACGAGCAGTACTTC. This sequence encodes CASSYSEGSANEQYF.

The CDR3 sequence is CASSLEAIYSYEQYF. The CDR3 bases are TGTGCCAGCAGCCTCGAGGCAATTTACTCCTACGAGCAGTACTTC. The chain links TRBV7-8 to TRBJ2-7; D gene unclear. Germline V gene data show CDR1 as SGHVS and CDR2 as FQNEAQ. V dropped 5 bases and J dropped 0 bases, with 14 bases sitting between them. This CDR3 has 15 amino acids.

The chain employs TRBV5-5 and TRBJ1-6; D possibly corresponds to TRBD1 (6 bases). Trimming pared 4 bases from V and 7 bases from J, leaving 9 bases between. The CDR3 covers 13 residues. The germline V gene encodes CDR1 SGHKS and CDR2 YYEKEE (reference sequence). The CDR3 DNA reads TGTGCCAGCAGCCCCAGGGGAAATTCACCCCTCCACTTT. Amino acid sequence: CASSPRGNSPLHF.

The chain employs TRBV4-3 and TRBJ1-5, with 7 positions matching TRBD1. This CDR3 has 13 amino acids. Unmatched junction bases numbered 2, after V lost 4 bases and J lost 5 bases. Germline V gene lookup returns CDR1 LGHNA and CDR2 YSLEER. The CDR3, as DNA: TGCGCCAGCAGCCGCAGGGGGGATCAGCCCCAGCATTTT. Its translation is CASSRRGDQPQHF.

The rearrangement uses TRBV4-2 and TRBJ1-3, with D uncertain. Germline V lookup: CDR1 LGHNA, CDR2 YNFKEQ. The CDR3 has 15 residues. V lost 6 bases, J lost 1 base, and 13 bases lay in between. The chain's CDR3 is CASSLQEVSGNTIYF. The CDR3 coding sequence is TGTGCCAGCAGTCTTCAGGAGGTATCTGGAAACACCATATATTTT.